This TCR beta chain was observed in a study of cytomegalovirus exposure and HLA in healthy donors. Produced via immunoSEQ multiplex PCR; TCRdb's table is partial and in-frame only. Of around 300,000 clones listed, 80% to 90% are singletons. On this clone: Its antigen is unknown.

Study-wide results and limits: Reported performance of the classifier showed diagnosis of cytomegalovirus status with high specificity and sensitivity. Subsequent analysis showed first-cohort TCR clusters tending to co-occur in 95 to 150 validation repertoires.

This clonotype originated in a woman younger than 35 in good health and CMV-seronegative. Sequenced input: PBMCs.

The chain's CDR3 is CASSRHMNTEAFF. Here the CDR3 DNA reads TGTGCCAGCAGCCGACATATGAACACTGAAGCTTTCTTT. The chain uses TRBV7-8 and TRBJ1-1, with D uncertain. This CDR3 spans 13 amino acids. V was pared by 5 bases and J by 0 bases, with 7 bases between. Germline V gives CDR1 SGHVS, CDR2 FQNEAQ.